The clone carrying this T cell receptor beta chain occurred many times. Its antigen is unidentified. Other nucleotide sequences in the sample specify the same CDR3. Unmatched junction bases numbered 2, after V lost 3 bases and J lost 2 bases. Germline CDR1 SNHLY, CDR2 FYNNEI. The CDR3 contains 14 residues. Sequencing used immunoSEQ multiplex PCR; TCRdb keeps in-frame clones, though not all of them. Of about 990,000 clones in the sample, approximately 78% were seen once. These data are taken from a study of shared clonotypes between healthy human individuals. Study outcomes and limitations: In general, naive subsets displayed greater estimated richness than memory subsets did. Investigators expected sequencing depth to affect clonotype sharing among donors.

Sequences were obtained from memory CD4+ T cells from PBMCs. Subset noted: CD45RA-negative fraction. The TCR was taken from a man between 18 and 35 years old in good health. Some clones in this sample may be carry-over from other donors' samples. The J gene is TRBJ1-2, the V gene TRBV2; 8 nucleotides agree with TRBD1. The CDR3 spells CASSERQGNYGYTF. For the CDR3, the DNA is TGTGCCAGCAGTGAGAGACAGGGGAACTATGGCTACACCTTC.